Listed here are 7 T cell receptor beta chains from one sample, sequenced in a study of T cell changes during pregnancy in multiple sclerosis. The table came from immunoSEQ multiplex PCR; TCRdb's copy has only in-frame clones and leaves some out. The sample holds tens of thousands of clones; 85% to 95% are singletons and the top ten take 0.43%. This sample comprised CD4+ T cells from peripheral blood mononuclear cells, obtained before pregnancy. Source of these receptors: a female donor with multiple sclerosis, enrolled in a pregnancy study.

The chain combines TRBV6-5 with TRBJ2-5; 10 bases match TRBD1. The CDR3 has 15 residues. Germline CDR1 reads MNHEY; CDR2 reads SVGAGI. With 5 bases clipped from V and 3 bases from J, the junction kept 6 bases outside the gene matches. The CDR3 bases are TGTGCCAGCAGTCGCCCGGGACAGGGGAAAGAGACCCAGTACTTC. As protein: CASSRPGQGKETQYF.

The chain is built from TRBV6-4 and TRBJ2-2, with 7 bases aligning to TRBD1. CDR1 and CDR2 (germline): MRHNA, SNTAGT. Trimming took 6 bases from V and 8 from J; bases not matched to a gene: 9. The CDR3 sequence is 14 residues long. The CDR3 DNA reads as TGTGCCAGCAGACTTCGGACAGGAGTAGGGGAGCTGTTTTTT. This sequence encodes CASRLRTGVGELFF.

J is TRBJ1-2 and V is TRBV6-5, with 9 bases lining up with TRBD1. Germline V gene lookup returns CDR1 MNHEY and CDR2 SVGAGI. This CDR3 region has 14 residues. V lost 8 bases, J lost 7 bases, and 11 bases stayed unmatched. CDR3 nucleotides: TGTGCCAGCGGGCGGAAACAGGGGGCCGGTGGCTACACCTTC. This gives the protein CASGRKQGAGGYTF.

This chain joins TRBV7-9 and TRBJ2-1; perhaps TRBD1 as D (6 bases). CDR1 and CDR2 from the germline V gene are SEHNR and FQNEAQ (reference sequence). V was trimmed by 5 bases and J by 0 bases, leaving 20 bases between them. The CDR3 is 18 amino acids. CDR3 sequence: CASSPPAATGRSYNEQFF. CDR3 DNA sequence: TGTGCCAGCAGCCCACCGGCAGCAACAGGGCGCTCCTACAATGAGCAGTTCTTC.

This clone was seen once. J is TRBJ1-5 and V is TRBV6-6; D is unclear. Trimming took off 7 bases at V and 0 bases at J, with 16 bases between the two ends. The CDR3 length is 16 residues. CDR1 MNHNY and CDR2 SVGAGI come from the germline V gene (reference sequence). The CDR3 region is CASTGRQKNSNQPQHF. Here the CDR3 DNA reads TGTGCCAGCACCGGGAGGCAGAAAAATAGCAATCAGCCCCAGCATTTT.

This clone was recorded once. In DNA, the CDR3 is TGTGCCAGCAGCTTATACTCCGGACAGGCTAACTATGGCTACACCTTC. Amino acid sequence: CASSLYSGQANYGYTF. The chain carries TRBV7-2 and TRBJ1-2, with TRBD1 matching 7 bases. The CDR3 is 16 residues long. V dropped 2 bases and J dropped 0; count of bases not matched to a gene: 6. Looked up from germline, CDR1 is SGHTA and CDR2 is FQGNSA.

V gene TRBV7-9 combines with J gene TRBJ2-7; maybe TRBD2 (6 bases). This CDR3 is 14 amino acids long. Between the trimmed V and J ends, which lost 0 bases and 1 base, there was a span of 7 bases. Per the germline V gene, CDR1 is SEHNR and CDR2 is FQNEAQ (reference sequence). The CDR3 loop reads CASSLAGGSYEQYF. The CDR3 DNA sequence: TGTGCCAGCAGCTTAGCGGGGGGTTCCTACGAGCAGTACTTC.